This T cell receptor beta chain was identified during a study of radiotherapy plus CTLA-4 blockade in lung cancer. Profiled with immunoSEQ multiplex PCR; TCRdb holds only in-frame clones, not every one. The sample includes 85,000 to 90,000 clones, approximately 75% of them seen just once. With respect to this clone: The antigen remains undetermined.

The J segment lost 1 base and the V segment lost 2 bases, leaving 9 bases of the junction unmatched. CDR1 and CDR2 (germline): SGHVS, FNYEAQ. The CDR3 sequence is 17 residues long. General study results and limits: After radiotherapy and ipilimumab, tumor-derived clones expanded in peripheral blood. Early blood T cell clone changes and increased post-radiation serum interferon-beta were reportedly the strongest response predictors.

The sequence came from a human donor with non-small cell lung cancer that progressed on radiotherapy plus ipilimumab. The sequencing here drew on peripheral blood, taken from a patient treated with radiotherapy plus ipilimumab. V gene TRBV7-6 combines with J gene TRBJ1-1; 8 bases agree with TRBD1. This CDR3 reads CASSLRAGQGRNTEAFF. The CDR3 DNA follows: TGTGCCAGCAGCTTAAGGGCTGGACAGGGAAGGAACACTGAAGCTTTCTTT. Filled out from reference TRBV7-6 and TRBJ1-1, the complete variable domain reads GAGVSQSPRYKVTKRGQDVALRCDPISGHVSLYWYRQALGQGPEFLTYFNYEAQQDKSGLPNDRFSAERPEGSISTLTIQRTEQRDSAMYRCASSLRAGQGRNTEAFFGQGTRLTVV.